This T cell receptor (beta chain) was observed in a study of T cell responses to AZD1222 COVID-19 vaccine. V was shortened by 6 bases and J by 5 bases, with 19 bases between the two germline ends. The length of the CDR3 is 15 residues. Germline CDR1 is LNHDA and CDR2 is SQIVND (reference sequence). Produced via immunoSEQ multiplex PCR; TCRdb's table is partial and in-frame only. The table shows tens of thousands of clones, with over 60% occurring only once. Overall study results and limits: Most donors were white British, females outnumbered males, and clonal diversity was possibly underestimated.

A remark on this clone: Its antigen is as yet unknown.

The origin of this receptor is an adult in good health. Specimen: peripheral blood, collected on day 0 of AZD1222 vaccination. The chain employs TRBV19 and TRBJ1-1, with a weak D call TRBD1 (6 bases). CDR3 sequence: CASSPSWGANTEAFF. The CDR3 nucleotides read TGTGCCAGTAGCCCAAGTTGGGGGGCAAATACTGAAGCTTTCTTT.